A selection of T cell receptor beta chains follows, all from one sample in a study of T cells after yellow fever vaccination. TCRdb reprocessed the 5' RACE reads via MiXCR and lists one record per CDR3 protein. The sample holds 360,000 or so distinct CDR3 sequences; 9.5% to 13% are singletons and the top ten take around 20%. Material: PBMCs, obtained on the day of the first yellow fever vaccination. All receptors come from a man between 18 and 35 years old who received the YFV17D yellow fever vaccine. Both conserved end residues are part of each CDR3. Size is omitted from some rows. Given values are once, few, many or a class for expanded clones.

v_call: TRBV6-4
clone_size: few
cdr3_length: 13
cdr3_aa: CASGHSGANVLTF

v_call: TRBV6-2/TRBV6-3
clone_size: .
cdr3_length: 16
cdr3_aa: CASSPFGTDSNSPLHF

v_call: TRBV20-1
clone_size: many
cdr3_length: 13
cdr3_aa: CSARDYSTDTQYF

v_call: TRBV5-4
clone_size: .
cdr3_length: 12
cdr3_aa: CASSFPLSPLHF

v_call: TRBV3-1
clone_size: .
cdr3_length: 14
cdr3_aa: CASSQGFRGTEAFF

v_call: TRBV18
clone_size: .
cdr3_length: 15
cdr3_aa: CASSGSGGGYNEQFF

v_call: TRBV12-3/TRBV12-4
clone_size: .
cdr3_length: 16
cdr3_aa: CASNRGLAGGQETQYF

v_call: TRBV10-3
clone_size: few
cdr3_length: 14
cdr3_aa: CAITTGGHSYEQYF

v_call: TRBV20-1
clone_size: many
cdr3_length: 19
cdr3_aa: CSAPARGSGKLGGNYGYTF

v_call: TRBV9
clone_size: few
cdr3_length: 16
cdr3_aa: CASSAGLAGVGDEQFF

v_call: TRBV27
clone_size: .
cdr3_length: 13
cdr3_aa: CASGTGRDYGYTF

v_call: TRBV12-5
clone_size: .
cdr3_length: 17
cdr3_aa: CASGLADQGAQPGELFF

v_call: TRBV15
clone_size: few
cdr3_length: 15
cdr3_aa: CATSRDAGGEWALHF

v_call: TRBV28
clone_size: few
cdr3_length: 14
cdr3_aa: CASSSGLPNEKLFF

v_call: TRBV20-1
clone_size: .
cdr3_length: 13
cdr3_aa: CSARQPGDSPLHF

v_call: TRBV30
clone_size: .
cdr3_length: 14
cdr3_aa: CAWSVVRTSSPLHF

v_call: TRBV5-1
clone_size: many
cdr3_length: 17
cdr3_aa: CASSPPQQGWGTDTQYF

v_call: TRBV4-1
clone_size: .
cdr3_length: 15
cdr3_aa: CASSLRDRANEKLFF

v_call: TRBV5-1
clone_size: few
cdr3_length: 13
cdr3_aa: CASSAEGVDEQYF

v_call: TRBV7-2
clone_size: few
cdr3_length: 15
cdr3_aa: CASSLAGQGNSPLHF

v_call: TRBV5-1
clone_size: few
cdr3_length: 15
cdr3_aa: CASSLAEQGTGELFF

v_call: TRBV5-1
clone_size: few
cdr3_length: 14
cdr3_aa: CASSSDRVTYEQYF

v_call: TRBV20-1
clone_size: .
cdr3_length: 17
cdr3_aa: CSARAREKGFSTDTQYF

v_call: TRBV4-1
clone_size: few
cdr3_length: 16
cdr3_aa: CASSQVPDISYNEQFF

v_call: TRBV16
clone_size: few
cdr3_length: 15
cdr3_aa: CASSPGQGIGSPLHF

v_call: TRBV29-1
clone_size: .
cdr3_length: 12
cdr3_aa: CSVDDQGAEAFF

v_call: TRBV7-9
clone_size: few
cdr3_length: 16
cdr3_aa: CASSLIGRGYEDTQYF

v_call: TRBV18
clone_size: .
cdr3_length: 12
cdr3_aa: CASSPVQEAQYF

v_call: TRBV27
clone_size: few
cdr3_length: 13
cdr3_aa: CASRSGHSYEQYF

v_call: TRBV27
clone_size: .
cdr3_length: 16
cdr3_aa: CASSLSEASGYNEQFF

v_call: TRBV9
clone_size: few
cdr3_length: 13
cdr3_aa: CASSPPGARGYTF

v_call: TRBV13
clone_size: .
cdr3_length: 16
cdr3_aa: CASSDAGTGGWNEQFF

v_call: TRBV30
clone_size: .
cdr3_length: 14
cdr3_aa: CAWSVGQGNQPQHF

v_call: TRBV15
clone_size: .
cdr3_length: 15
cdr3_aa: CATSRRTGGSDTQYF

v_call: TRBV5-1
clone_size: .
cdr3_length: 13
cdr3_aa: CASSLGFNEKLFF

v_call: TRBV3-1
clone_size: many
cdr3_length: 16
cdr3_aa: CASSLRGGPTYNEQFF

v_call: TRBV7-9
clone_size: few
cdr3_length: 15
cdr3_aa: CASRLFQGAGTEAFF

v_call: TRBV11-2
clone_size: few
cdr3_length: 18
cdr3_aa: CASSRPAGGSSLGHTQYF

v_call: TRBV4-3
clone_size: .
cdr3_length: 15
cdr3_aa: CASSQDWGSNYGYTF

v_call: TRBV7-3
clone_size: .
cdr3_length: 14
cdr3_aa: CASSSRGPNNEQFF

v_call: TRBV7-9
clone_size: few
cdr3_length: 14
cdr3_aa: CASSLTGYGNTIYF

v_call: TRBV15
clone_size: few
cdr3_length: 14
cdr3_aa: CATSREASNQPQHF

v_call: TRBV28
clone_size: few
cdr3_length: 15
cdr3_aa: CASSFRGLSNYGYTF

v_call: TRBV4-1
clone_size: .
cdr3_length: 18
cdr3_aa: CASSQDRAGQGGLYEQYF

v_call: TRBV20-1
clone_size: .
cdr3_length: 16
cdr3_aa: CSARFGARIKGETQYF

v_call: TRBV12-3/TRBV12-4
clone_size: many
cdr3_length: 11
cdr3_aa: CASMETDTQYF

v_call: TRBV5-1
clone_size: .
cdr3_length: 14
cdr3_aa: CASSPDNSGNTIYF

v_call: TRBV28
clone_size: .
cdr3_length: 17
cdr3_aa: CASSLGPKTGIGQPQHF

v_call: TRBV29-1
clone_size: .
cdr3_length: 17
cdr3_aa: CSVGQGSSSSGANVLTF

v_call: TRBV6-2/TRBV6-3
clone_size: .
cdr3_length: 16
cdr3_aa: CASSYGAGGSTDTQYF

v_call: TRBV11-2
clone_size: .
cdr3_length: 13
cdr3_aa: CASSLLQLDTQYF

v_call: TRBV5-1
clone_size: few
cdr3_length: 14
cdr3_aa: CASSQGPISYEQYF

v_call: TRBV6-1
clone_size: .
cdr3_length: 14
cdr3_aa: CASTAARTHNEQFF

v_call: TRBV4-3
clone_size: .
cdr3_length: 15
cdr3_aa: CASSQDQGADTEAFF

v_call: TRBV10-1
clone_size: few
cdr3_length: 14
cdr3_aa: CASSRDTSLVEQYF